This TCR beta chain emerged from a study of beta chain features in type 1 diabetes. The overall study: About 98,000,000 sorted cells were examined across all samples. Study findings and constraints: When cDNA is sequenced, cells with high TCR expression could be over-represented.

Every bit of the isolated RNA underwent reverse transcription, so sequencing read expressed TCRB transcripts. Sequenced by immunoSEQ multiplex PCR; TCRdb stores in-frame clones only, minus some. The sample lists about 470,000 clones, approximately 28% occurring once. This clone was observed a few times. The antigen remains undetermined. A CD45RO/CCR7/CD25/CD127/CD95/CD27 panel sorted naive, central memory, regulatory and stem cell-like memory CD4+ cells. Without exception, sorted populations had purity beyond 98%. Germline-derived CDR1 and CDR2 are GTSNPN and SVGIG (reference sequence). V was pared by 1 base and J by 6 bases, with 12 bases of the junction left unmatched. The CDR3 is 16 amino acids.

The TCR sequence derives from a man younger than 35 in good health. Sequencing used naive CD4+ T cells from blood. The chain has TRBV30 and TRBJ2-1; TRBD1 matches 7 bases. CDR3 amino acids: CAWSARTGGGGNEQFF. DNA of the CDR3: TGTGCCTGGAGTGCACGGACAGGAGGCGGTGGCAATGAGCAGTTCTTC.